This T cell receptor (beta chain) is drawn from a study of graft-versus-host responses after intestinal transplantation. The wider study: For about three years after anti-thymocyte globulin induction, all recipients took tacrolimus and steroids. General study results and limits: Peak circulating GvH clone levels were associated with early post-transplant HvG declines.

About this clone: As yet, its antigen is unknown.

Clones were sequenced by immunoSEQ multiplex PCR, and TCRdb holds only the in-frame ones, with some missing. In the table there are some 90,000 clones, just under 95% of which are singletons. The germline CDR1 and CDR2 sequences are GTSNPN and SVGIG (reference sequence). V was pared by 4 bases and J by 4 bases, with 3 bases of the junction left unmatched. This CDR3 spans 13 amino acids. The sequence was obtained from a human donor who received an intestinal transplant. The sample was unstimulated CD8+ T cells sorted from spleen or lymph node cells, taken before intestinal transplant. V usage is TRBV30 and J usage is TRBJ1-5; 8 bases align to TRBD1. The DNA of the CDR3 is TGTGCCTGGACCGGGACAGGAAATCAGCCCCAGCATTTT. Protein: CAWTGTGNQPQHF. Together with reference TRBV30 and TRBJ1-5, the CDR3 gives the full variable domain: SQTIHQWPATLVQPVGSPLSLECTVEGTSNPNLYWYRQAAGRGLQLLFYSVGIGQISSEVPQNLSASRPQDRQFILSSKKLLLSDSGFYLCAWTGTGNQPQHFGDGTRLSIL.